This is a list of T cell receptor beta chains from one sample in a study of Graves' ophthalmopathy and Graves' hyperthyroidism. TCRdb analysed the multiplex PCR reads with MiXCR anew, one entry per CDR3 protein. The repertoire includes fewer than 650,000 distinct CDR3 sequences, 22% of them detected once, and roughly 7.4% sits in the top ten. Sequencing input: peripheral blood. The receptor set was obtained from a woman aged 18-35 years with stable Graves' hyperthyroidism. Some clones in this sample may be carry-over from other donors' samples. CDR3s include the opening cysteine and the closing phenylalanine or tryptophan. D genes are given only for firm matches. Rows may omit the clone size; those that give it use once, few, many or a size class.

j_call | clone_size | v_call | d_call | cdr3_nt | cdr3_aa
TRBJ2-7 | - | TRBV4-1 | TRBD1 | TGCGCCAGCAGCCGACGACAGGGGGAGGGGGAGCAGTACTTC | CASSRRQGEGEQYF
TRBJ2-2 | many | TRBV5-1 | - | TGCGCCAGCAGCGGTTTCACCGGGGAGCTGTTTTTT | CASSGFTGELFF
TRBJ1-5 | - | TRBV27 | TRBD1 | TGTGCCAGCAGTCTTATTTTTTACGAGGGGGCCGATCAGCCCCAGCATTTT | CASSLIFYEGADQPQHF
TRBJ1-1 | - | TRBV12-3/TRBV12-4 | - | TGTGCCAGCACGCCACAGGGCCTGGCTGAAGCTTTCTTT | CASTPQGLAEAFF
TRBJ1-2 | - | TRBV29-1 | - | TGCAGCGTTGAATCCTACGACGGCTATGGCTACACCTTC | CSVESYDGYGYTF
TRBJ2-5 | few | TRBV5-1 | TRBD2 | TGCGCCAGCAGCAAAGAAGCGGGGACCGAAGAGACCCAGTACTTC | CASSKEAGTEETQYF
TRBJ2-6 | - | TRBV6-1 | - | TGTGCCAGCAAAAGGACAGTGTCCTTCTCTGGGGCCAACGTCCTGACTTTC | CASKRTVSFSGANVLTF
TRBJ2-7 | many | TRBV9 | - | TGTGCCAGCAGCGTAGCTCGGTCAGCTTCTCCCTACGAGCAGTACTTC | CASSVARSASPYEQYF
TRBJ2-2 | many | TRBV6-2/TRBV6-3 | - | TGTGCCAGCAGTTACTCGAGACTGCACACCGGGGAGCTGTTTTTT | CASSYSRLHTGELFF
TRBJ2-5 | once | TRBV2 | - | TGTGCCTGCCGAGGGGAGACCCAGTACTTC | CACRGETQYF
TRBJ2-5 | - | TRBV5-4 | TRBD1 | TGTGCCAGCAGCTCCCAGACAGGGCCGGCGGAGACCCAGTACTTC | CASSSQTGPAETQYF
TRBJ1-1 | - | TRBV19 | TRBD1 | TGTGCCAGTAGTATCGAGGGGGCGAGGACTGAAGCTTTCTTT | CASSIEGARTEAFF
TRBJ1-2 | - | TRBV11-2 | - | TGTGCCAGCAGCTCGAGGCGGGGACGCTACACCTTC | CASSSRRGRYTF
TRBJ2-5 | - | TRBV9 | TRBD2 | TGTGCCAGCAGTACCGGTACTAGCGCCCTACAAGAGACCCAGCACTTC | CASSTGTSALQETQHF
TRBJ2-7 | - | TRBV19 | - | TGTGCCAGTAGTGCGGGACAGCAGTTATACGAGCAGTACTTC | CASSAGQQLYEQYF
TRBJ1-2 | - | TRBV12-3/TRBV12-4 | - | TGTGCCAGCAGGTACAGGGCCACCTCGGGCTACACCTTC | CASRYRATSGYTF
TRBJ1-2 | many | TRBV6-5 | TRBD1 | TGTGCCAGCAGTTACAGGCAGGGGGGCTATGGCTACACCTTC | CASSYRQGGYGYTF
TRBJ1-1 | - | TRBV15 | TRBD1 | TGTGCCACCAGACAGGGGGCGTCGAGACTTATTGAAACTGAAGCTTTCTTT | CATRQGASRLIETEAFF
TRBJ1-2 | many | TRBV7-3 | - | TGTGCCAGCAGCTCCCGGAAAGGAGGCACCTCTAACTATGGCTACACCTTC | CASSSRKGGTSNYGYTF
TRBJ2-7 | once | TRBV6-1 | TRBD1 | TGTGCCAGCATCCCCCTCCCCGGGACAGCCTACGAGCAGTACTTC | CASIPLPGTAYEQYF
TRBJ2-5 | many | TRBV20-1 | TRBD2 | TGCAGTGCCCGGGACGGGGCCGCGGGAGAAGAGACCCAGTACTTC | CSARDGAAGEETQYF
TRBJ2-5 | - | TRBV7-9 | - | TGTGCCAGTCGTAACGGGGCGGAGACCCAGTACTTC | CASRNGAETQYF